A selection of T cell receptor beta chains follows, all from one sample in a study of Graves' ophthalmopathy and Graves' hyperthyroidism. A single record per CDR3 protein comes from TCRdb applying MiXCR to the multiplex PCR reads. The profile shows over a million distinct CDR3 sequences, about two fifths of them singletons. The sample consisted of peripheral blood or thyroid tissue (not recorded which). These receptors came from an adult man with Graves' hyperthyroidism. Both conserved end residues are part of each CDR3. A D gene is named only where the DNA matches it firmly. Clone size, where shown, is once, few, many, or a class for clones that have expanded.

>-|TRBV7-8|many|15|TRBJ2-5
TGTGCCAGCGAGGTTCGGGGGAGCCTCACCGAGACCCAGTACTTC
CASEVRGSLTETQYF
>-|TRBV7-9|many|12|TRBJ2-5
TGTGCCAGCAGCCAAACACGGGAGACCCAGTACTTC
CASSQTRETQYF
>-|TRBV4-3|many|14|TRBJ1-2
TGCGCCAGCAGCCAAGCAGCGGAACACTATGGCTACACCTTC
CASSQAAEHYGYTF
>-|TRBV6-2/TRBV6-3|-|15|TRBJ2-7
TGTGCCAGCAGTTACTCGGGGTATGGTCGCTACGAGCAGTACTTC
CASSYSGYGRYEQYF
>TRBD1|TRBV10-3|-|13|TRBJ2-5
TGTGCCAGCAATGACAGGGGTCAAGAGACCCAGTACTTC
CASNDRGQETQYF
>-|TRBV9|-|18|TRBJ2-2
TGTGCCAGCAGCGGTCGAGAGGGGAACAATGCGAACACCGGGGAGCTGTTTTTT
CASSGREGNNANTGELFF
>TRBD1|TRBV29-1|-|14|TRBJ2-7
TGCAGCGTTGAAGAACTACAGGGGGCGGGTGAGCAGTACTTC
CSVEELQGAGEQYF
>TRBD2|TRBV7-8|many|15|TRBJ2-7
TGTGCCAGCAGCAAGACTAGCGGGAGCTCCTACGAGCAGTACTTC
CASSKTSGSSYEQYF
>-|TRBV10-3|-|13|TRBJ2-2
TGTGCCATCAGTTTTGGGAGCGGCGGGGAGCTGTTTTTT
CAISFGSGGELFF
>-|TRBV9|few|14|TRBJ2-7
TGTGCCAGCAGTTGGTCAGAATCCTCCTACGAGCAGTACTTC
CASSWSESSYEQYF
>TRBD1|TRBV7-8|many|15|TRBJ1-5
TGTGCCAGCAGCTTACGGACAGGGGGCCATCAGCCCCAGCATTTT
CASSLRTGGHQPQHF
>-|TRBV12-3/TRBV12-4|few|14|TRBJ2-5
TGTGCCAGCAGTTTCTTAGCGACCCAAGAGACCCAGTACTTC
CASSFLATQETQYF
>-|TRBV3-1|-|13|TRBJ2-7
TGTGCCAGCGGGGTTAGCGGAGGCTACGAGCAGTACTTC
CASGVSGGYEQYF
>TRBD1|TRBV5-1|few|15|TRBJ2-7
TGCGCCAGCAGCGCGGTGACAGGGGTCCTCTACGAGCAGTACTTC
CASSAVTGVLYEQYF
>-|TRBV30|-|15|TRBJ1-3
TGTGCCTGGAGGAGGGACCGAGCAGCGGGAAACACCATATATTTT
CAWRRDRAAGNTIYF
>TRBD1|TRBV15|-|14|TRBJ1-6
TGTGCCACCAGCAAAGGACAGGGAAATTCACCCCTCCACTTT
CATSKGQGNSPLHF
>TRBD2|TRBV7-9|few|19|TRBJ2-1
TGTGCCAGCAGCTCCCAAGGCTACGGACTAGCGGGAGGCTACAATGAGCAGTTCTTC
CASSSQGYGLAGGYNEQFF
>-|TRBV28|-|12|TRBJ1-2
TGTGCCAGCAGTTGGGTTGGGTATGGCTACACCTTC
CASSWVGYGYTF
>-|TRBV25-1|-|16|TRBJ1-1
TGTGCCAGCAGTTTCCTGACGGTTCAAGGCAACACTGAAGCTTTCTTT
CASSFLTVQGNTEAFF
>-|TRBV7-9|-|20|TRBJ1-4
TGTGCCAGCAGCTTCCAATGGGCAGGGTCGATCAGGGGTGCTAATGAAAAACTGTTTTTT
CASSFQWAGSIRGANEKLFF
>-|TRBV10-3|-|14|TRBJ1-1
TGTGCCATCAGTGCACGGCAGATGAACACTGAAGCTTTCTTT
CAISARQMNTEAFF
>TRBD2|TRBV29-1|-|14|TRBJ2-2
TGCAGCGTCCCCCCCGCGGGAGCCACCGGGGAGCTGTTTTTT
CSVPPAGATGELFF
>-|TRBV7-2|many|15|TRBJ1-1
TGTGCCAGCAGCTTACAGGGGCAGGCGGTGGCTGAAGCTTTCTTT
CASSLQGQAVAEAFF
>-|TRBV12-3/TRBV12-4|many|11|TRBJ1-3
TGTGCCAGCAGTTCGACATACACCATATATTTT
CASSSTYTIYF
>TRBD1|TRBV28|-|13|TRBJ2-2
TGTGCCAGCCTGGACAGGGACACCGGGGAGCTGTTTTTT
CASLDRDTGELFF
>-|TRBV12-3/TRBV12-4|many|12|TRBJ1-3
TGTGCCAGCCGATCGACTTTAAACACCATATATTTT
CASRSTLNTIYF
>-|TRBV4-1|few|16|TRBJ1-6
TGCGCCAGCAGCCAAGAAGTCATATCTTATAATTCACCCCTCCACTTT
CASSQEVISYNSPLHF
>-|TRBV7-8|many|13|TRBJ1-5
TGTGCCAGCAGCTTAGTTGGGAGTCAGCCCCAGCATTTT
CASSLVGSQPQHF
>-|TRBV19|-|17|TRBJ1-5
TGTGCCAGTAGTATTTACTTGAACAGCGGGGCTGATCAGCCCCAGCATTTT
CASSIYLNSGADQPQHF
>-|TRBV2|few|15|TRBJ1-4
TGTGCCAGCAGTAAAGCCGGGACGTCTAATGAAAAACTGTTTTTT
CASSKAGTSNEKLFF
>-|TRBV4-2|many|15|TRBJ1-3
TGTGCCAGCAGCCCCCACGCGGAGTCTGGAAACACCATATATTTT
CASSPHAESGNTIYF
>TRBD1|TRBV7-9|many|14|TRBJ1-6
TGTGCCAGCAGCTTAAACAGGGGGGATTCACCCCTCCACTTT
CASSLNRGDSPLHF
>-|TRBV10-3|-|16|TRBJ2-7
TGTGCCATCAGTTACCCCGACATAAACAATCAGCCCCAGCAGTACTTC
CAISYPDINNQPQQYF
>-|TRBV3-1|many|15|TRBJ1-1
TGTGCCAGCAGCCAGAGGGACACCCGGAACACTGAAGCTTTCTTT
CASSQRDTRNTEAFF
>TRBD1|TRBV20-1|many|14|TRBJ1-1
TGCAGTGCTGAGACCGGGACAGGGATCACTGAAGCTTTCTTT
CSAETGTGITEAFF
>TRBD1|TRBV20-1|-|16|TRBJ2-5
TGCAGTGCTAGTCCCAGGGACAGGGTTATTGAAGAGACCCAGTACTTC
CSASPRDRVIEETQYF
>TRBD1|TRBV7-2|many|14|TRBJ2-7
TGTGCCAGCAGCCCCGGACAGGGGGCGCGAGAGCAGTACTTC
CASSPGQGAREQYF
>TRBD1|TRBV12-3/TRBV12-4|-|15|TRBJ1-6
TGTGCCAGCAGTTTAAACAGGGACAGTAATTCACCCCTCCACTTT
CASSLNRDSNSPLHF
>-|TRBV15|once|15|TRBJ1-6
TGTGCCGCCAGCAGCCAAAAGGTGGGGAATTCACCCCTCCACTTT
CAASSQKVGNSPLHF
>TRBD1|TRBV7-9|-|15|TRBJ2-7
TGTGCCAGCAGCCAAGCGGGACAGGGACGTAAGGAGCAGTACTTC
CASSQAGQGRKEQYF
>-|TRBV28|-|12|TRBJ1-5
TGTGCCAGCAGTGCCCTGGGTCGGCCCCAGCATTTT
CASSALGRPQHF
>-|TRBV6-2/TRBV6-3|-|12|TRBJ2-2
TGTGCCAGCAGTTACGGGGCCTTGTGGCTGTTTTTT
CASSYGALWLFF
>-|TRBV9|-|16|TRBJ1-1
TGTGCCAGCTCACCACCGTCTAGACATCGGAACACTGAAGCTTTCTTT
CASSPPSRHRNTEAFF
>TRBD1|TRBV5-1|-|15|TRBJ1-1
TGCGCCAGCAGCTTGCTCGGGGACAGGCTCAATGAAGCTTTCTTT
CASSLLGDRLNEAFF
>TRBD1|TRBV9|many|16|TRBJ1-1
TGTGCCAGCAGCGTAAACCCGACAGGGGTGAACACTGAAGCTTTCTTT
CASSVNPTGVNTEAFF
>TRBD2|TRBV20-1|-|14|TRBJ2-7
TGCAGTGCTAGTTTAGCGGGTAGGGCCTACGAGCAGTACTTC
CSASLAGRAYEQYF
>-|TRBV12-3/TRBV12-4|many|14|TRBJ2-7
TGTGCCAGCAGTTTTTCCGGAGAAGCCTACGAGCAGTACTTC
CASSFSGEAYEQYF
>-|TRBV20-1|-|14|TRBJ1-5
TGCAGTGCTAGAGATGGGGGGGCAAATCAGCCCCAGCATTTT
CSARDGGANQPQHF
>-|TRBV5-1|few|16|TRBJ2-7
TGCGCCAGCAGTCAACGATTGAACCGTCGGTCCTACGAGCAGTACTTC
CASSQRLNRRSYEQYF
>TRBD1|TRBV20-1|-|15|TRBJ1-1
TGCAGTGCTAGGGGACAGGGGGGCATGAACACTGAAGCTTTCTTT
CSARGQGGMNTEAFF
>-|TRBV7-2|-|12|TRBJ2-4
TGTGCCAGCAGCTCGAGGGGAAACATTCAGTACTTC
CASSSRGNIQYF
>TRBD1|TRBV6-5|few|15|TRBJ2-7
TGTGCCAGCAGTTACCTGACAGGGGCTTCCTACGAGCAGTACTTC
CASSYLTGASYEQYF
>-|TRBV9|many|15|TRBJ2-6
TGTGCCAGCAGCCCCCAGGGGACTGGGGCCAACGTCCTGACTTTC
CASSPQGTGANVLTF